Listed below are T cell receptor beta chains from one sample, sequenced in a study of STAT5B mutations in CD4+ large granular lymphocyte leukemia. The method was immunoSEQ multiplex PCR; TCRdb's version includes in-frame clones alone and lacks a portion of them. Of fewer than 40,000 clones listed, 71% are singletons. The sequenced sample consisted of CD4+ T cells from blood buffy coats. Receptors originate from a human donor in good health. Each CDR3 is given with its conserved first and last residue. A D gene is named only where the DNA matches it firmly. For some rows the clone size is stated as once, few or many, or as a class when expanded; others skip it.

. | . | TRBJ2-4 | TRBV5-6 | 15 | CASSLRLGTTHIQYF | TGTGCCAGCAGCTTGAGATTAGGTACTACTCACATTCAGTACTTC
. | . | TRBJ2-5 | TRBV6-6 | 13 | CASRRGPQETQYF | TGTGCCAGCAGGCGGGGGCCCCAAGAGACCCAGTACTTC
. | . | TRBJ1-2 | TRBV6-5 | 14 | CASSYSTLNYGYTF | TGTGCCAGCAGTTACTCGACCCTGAACTATGGCTACACCTTC
. | . | TRBJ2-5 | TRBV30 | 12 | CAWSVGKETQYF | TGTGCCTGGAGTGTAGGGAAAGAGACCCAGTACTTC
. | . | TRBJ1-1 | TRBV2 | 13 | CASSDWANTEAFF | TGTGCCAGCAGTGATTGGGCGAACACTGAAGCTTTCTTT
few | . | TRBJ2-7 | TRBV28 | 13 | CASINGGSYEQYF | TGTGCCAGCATTAATGGAGGATCCTACGAGCAGTACTTC
. | TRBD2 | TRBJ2-4 | TRBV6-1 | 16 | CASSETSGGAQNIQYF | TGTGCCAGCAGTGAGACTAGCGGGGGGGCCCAAAACATTCAGTACTTC
. | . | TRBJ1-3 | TRBV6-5 | 15 | CASWPQVYSGNTIYF | TGTGCCAGCTGGCCACAGGTGTACTCTGGAAACACCATATATTTT
. | . | TRBJ1-1 | TRBV11-2 | 15 | CASSLGWRQNTEAFF | TGTGCCAGCAGCTTAGGGTGGCGGCAGAACACTGAAGCTTTCTTT
. | . | TRBJ1-5 | TRBV5-5 | 14 | CASSVPGDNQPQHF | TGTGCCAGCAGCGTTCCAGGAGACAATCAGCCCCAGCATTTT
. | TRBD1 | TRBJ2-3 | TRBV5-4 | 17 | CASSSGDRGLLTDTQYF | TGTGCCAGCAGCTCCGGGGACAGGGGGCTTCTCACAGATACGCAGTATTTT
. | TRBD1 | TRBJ1-2 | TRBV5-1 | 13 | CASSSTGARGYTF | TGCGCCAGCAGTTCCACAGGGGCGCGGGGCTACACCTTC
. | . | TRBJ2-3 | TRBV5-1 | 17 | CASSPSYDHLGTDTQYF | TGCGCCAGCAGCCCGTCCTATGATCATTTGGGCACAGATACGCAGTATTTT
few | TRBD1 | TRBJ1-6 | TRBV5-4 | 15 | CASTVRSGGNSPLHF | TGTGCCAGCACCGTCCGGTCAGGGGGCAATTCACCCCTCCACTTT
. | . | TRBJ1-5 | TRBV19 | 15 | CASSMGYQSNQPQHF | TGTGCCAGTAGTATGGGGTACCAGAGCAATCAGCCCCAGCATTTT
. | TRBD2 | TRBJ2-1 | TRBV6-5 | 15 | CASSPRLAGWNEQFF | TGTGCCAGCAGTCCTCGACTAGCGGGGTGGAATGAGCAGTTCTTC
. | . | TRBJ2-6 | TRBV5-6 | 14 | CASSLWAGANVLTF | TGTGCCAGCAGCCTCTGGGCTGGGGCCAACGTCCTGACTTTC
. | . | TRBJ2-3 | TRBV7-2 | 12 | CASSLRSEAQYF | TGTGCCAGCAGCTTAAGAAGCGAGGCGCAGTATTTT
once | . | TRBJ1-3 | TRBV10-3 | 15 | CAIRNGSLTGNTIYF | TGTGCCATCAGGAATGGGTCTTTAACTGGAAACACCATATATTTT
. | . | TRBJ1-5 | TRBV27 | 13 | CASSRGGGQPQHF | TGTGCCAGCAGTCGCGGGGGGGGGCAGCCCCAGCATTTT
. | TRBD1 | TRBJ1-5 | TRBV28 | 16 | CASSTRDRGSNQPQHF | TGTGCCAGCAGTACCCGGGACAGGGGAAGCAATCAGCCCCAGCATTTT
. | . | TRBJ1-3 | TRBV30 | 15 | CAWFRLGGGGNTIYF | TGTGCCTGGTTCCGACTGGGAGGGGGTGGAAACACCATATATTTT
. | . | TRBJ1-4 | TRBV28 | 15 | CASSATGGPAEKLFF | TGTGCCAGCAGTGCTACGGGGGGCCCGGCGGAAAAACTGTTTTTT
. | . | TRBJ2-2 | TRBV11-3 | 17 | CASSLGHSRQVPGELFF | TGTGCCAGCAGCTTAGGACATTCTAGACAGGTCCCCGGGGAGCTGTTTTTT
few | TRBD1 | TRBJ1-2 | TRBV5-6 | 15 | CASSFTRDSHYGYTF | TGTGCCAGCAGCTTTACGCGGGACAGTCACTATGGCTACACCTTC
few | . | TRBJ1-5 | TRBV5-5 | 16 | CASSLEGTTSNQPQHF | TGTGCCAGCAGCTTGGAGGGGACAACCAGCAATCAGCCCCAGCATTTT
once | . | TRBJ2-3 | TRBV27 | 15 | CASSLDGLHTDTQYF | TGTGCCAGCAGTTTGGACGGACTCCACACAGATACGCAGTATTTT
. | . | TRBJ2-1 | TRBV30 | 13 | CAWTRPLRGEQFF | TGTGCCTGGACGAGGCCCCTCAGGGGTGAGCAGTTCTTC
once | TRBD1 | TRBJ1-4 | TRBV30 | 13 | CAGDRGGFEKLFF | TGTGCCGGCGACAGGGGGGGGTTTGAAAAACTGTTTTTT
. | . | TRBJ2-5 | TRBV7-2 | 13 | CASSLAYQETQYF | TGTGCCAGCAGCCTAGCGTACCAAGAGACCCAGTACTTC
. | . | TRBJ1-2 | TRBV19 | 15 | CASSNRRQGDYGYTF | TGTGCCAGTAGTAACCGCCGGCAGGGCGACTATGGCTACACCTTC
. | TRBD1 | TRBJ2-1 | TRBV28 | 14 | CASIRDRVVNEQFF | TGTGCCAGCATTAGGGACAGGGTTGTCAATGAGCAGTTCTTC
. | TRBD1 | TRBJ2-7 | TRBV12-5 | 15 | CVNLPTGPSSYEQYF | TGTGTTAACCTGCCGACAGGGCCTTCCTCCTACGAGCAGTACTTC
. | TRBD1 | TRBJ1-1 | TRBV19 | 15 | CASSRRQGLNTEAFF | TGTGCCAGTAGTAGACGACAGGGCCTGAACACTGAAGCTTTCTTT
. | . | TRBJ2-3 | TRBV1 | 16 | CTSSPQRGLSTDTQYF | TGCACCAGCAGCCCCCAGCGGGGATTAAGCACAGATACGCAGTATTTT
. | . | TRBJ1-5 | TRBV19 | 12 | CASTGRNQPQHF | TGTGCCAGTACCGGGCGCAATCAGCCCCAGCATTTT
. | . | TRBJ1-5 | TRBV6-6 | 14 | CASSRGGTYQPQHF | TGTGCCAGCAGCCGAGGAGGGACTTATCAGCCCCAGCATTTT
. | . | TRBJ1-1 | TRBV6-1 | 13 | CASWTAMNTEAFF | TGTGCCAGCTGGACGGCTATGAACACTGAAGCTTTCTTT
. | TRBD2 | TRBJ2-5 | TRBV15 | 17 | CATSRPSGGQNMETQYF | TGTGCCACCAGCAGGCCCAGCGGGGGGCAGAATATGGAGACCCAGTACTTC
few | . | TRBJ1-4 | TRBV9 | 15 | CASSVVGRGNEKLFF | TGTGCCAGCAGCGTAGTGGGCAGGGGAAATGAAAAACTGTTTTTT